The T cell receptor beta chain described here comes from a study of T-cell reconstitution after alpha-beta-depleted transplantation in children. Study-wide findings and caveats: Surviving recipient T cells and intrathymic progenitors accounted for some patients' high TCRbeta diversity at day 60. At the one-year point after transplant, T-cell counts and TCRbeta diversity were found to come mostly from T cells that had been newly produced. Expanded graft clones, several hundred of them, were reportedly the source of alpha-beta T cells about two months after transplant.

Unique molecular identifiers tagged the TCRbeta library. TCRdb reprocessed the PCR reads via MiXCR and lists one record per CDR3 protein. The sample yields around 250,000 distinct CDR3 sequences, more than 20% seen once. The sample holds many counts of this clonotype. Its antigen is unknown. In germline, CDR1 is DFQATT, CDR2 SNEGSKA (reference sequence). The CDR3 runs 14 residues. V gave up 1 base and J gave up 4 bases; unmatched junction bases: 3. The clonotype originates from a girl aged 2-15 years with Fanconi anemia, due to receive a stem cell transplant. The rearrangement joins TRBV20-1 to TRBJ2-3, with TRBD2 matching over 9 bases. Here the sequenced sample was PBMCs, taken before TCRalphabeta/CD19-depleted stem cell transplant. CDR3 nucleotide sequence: TGCAGTGCTAGAGGTAGCGGGAGTGCAGATACGCAGTATTTT. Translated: CSARGSGSADTQYF.